The following is a T cell receptor beta chain sequence with its context. Trimming left V 0 bases short and J 8 bases short, with 13 bases between. Germline CDR1 is LNHNV and CDR2 is YYDKDF (reference sequence). The CDR3 loop spans 14 amino acids. Per the original methods: The assay estimated nucleated cells by amplifying reference gene primers. Libraries were prepared by immunoSEQ multiplex PCR; TCRdb keeps only in-frame clonotypes and omits some of them. V and J calls and clone size are copied from that table; D and trimming were computed from the DNA. This table holds approximately 260,000 clones, 80% to 90% found once. This sample is part of a study of blood T cell repertoires in COVID-19. In the study overall: Spain, Italy and the United States supplied samples that represented acute and convalescent COVID-19. The cDNA or gDNA used as material had been derived from T cells, B-cell-depleted T cells, or PBMCs.

Material: peripheral blood. This sequence was found in a woman aged 70-85 years with acute or convalescent COVID-19. This rearrangement joins TRBV15 to TRBJ1-2; tentative D call: TRBD1 (6 bases). The CDR3 region is CATSRDLGHQGYTF. The CDR3 bases are TGTGCCACCAGCAGAGATTTGGGACATCAAGGCTACACCTTC.